The clone carrying this TCR beta chain was observed many times. Since the library was made to target alpha chains, this beta chain is a stray read and its abundance is not meaningful. TCRdb independently ran MiXCR on the 5' RACE reads; one entry per CDR3 protein. The table lists some 16,000 distinct CDR3 sequences, 3.6% of them singletons. Sample time point: sample taken at primary tumor resection. No cells were sorted before sequencing. The whole RNA sequenced was extracted from tumor, nontumor lung or frozen PBMC. The V gene lost 5 bases and the J gene lost 4 bases, with 14 bases spanning the gap. This CDR3 region has 14 residues. Germline CDR1 reads SGHVS; CDR2 reads FQNEAQ. This record belongs to a study of spatial heterogeneity in lung cancer.

The TCR comes from a male donor with early-stage non-small cell lung cancer. Sequences were derived from normal lung tissue next to the tumor, sampled at surgery. The chain employs TRBV7-8 and TRBJ1-1; D perhaps matches TRBD1 (6 bases). The CDR3, as DNA: TGTGCCAGCAGCATTAACAGGGTGGTCACTGAAGCTTTCTTT. Encoded protein: CASSINRVVTEAFF.